This T cell receptor (beta chain) emerged from a study of siplizumab effects on memory and regulatory T cells. Whole-study findings and limits: Memory T cells appeared less diverse than naive cells, which seemed to contribute substantially to alloresponse. Treg-derived clones made up an average of about 68% of mappable alloreactive CD4+ clones with siplizumab and over 25% in controls.

As regards this clone: Its specificity is not known.

This CDR3 region has 14 residues. CDR1 SGHDT and CDR2 YYEEEE come from the germline V gene. With 0 bases clipped from V and 8 bases from J, the junction kept 5 bases outside the gene matches. TCR templates numbering 90,000 to 100,000 were assayed per sample. TCRdb's table, derived via immunoSEQ multiplex PCR, lists solely in-frame clones and lacks some. Altogether some 100,000 clones are present, roughly 93% being singletons, with the ten largest covering over 5%. The material sequenced was CD8+ T cells sorted from blood. The V call is TRBV5-6, the J call TRBJ1-1; TRBD1 aligns across 9 bases. The source of this sequence is a human donor in good health. The CDR3 spells CASSLAMTGGEAFF. The CDR3 DNA reads TGTGCCAGCAGCTTGGCCATGACAGGGGGAGAAGCTTTCTTT.